This T cell receptor beta chain was recovered during a study of yellow fever vaccine responses in identical twins. Note on this clonotype: Its specificity is unknown.

Per germline, CDR1 SGHRS and CDR2 YFSETQ. CDR3 size: 15 residues. V lost 0 bases and J lost 8, with 17 bases in between. TCRdb reprocessed the RT-PCR reads with MiXCR, giving one entry per CDR3 protein. The sample includes approximately 1,200 distinct CDR3 sequences, about nine tenths of them seen just once. Study-level results: Vaccine T cell responses of twins reportedly seemed partly convergent and partly personalized.

This receptor was taken from a female donor who received the yellow fever vaccine. The chain links TRBV5-1 to TRBJ1-1; TRBD1 is a possible D gene (6 bases). The specimen comprised T cells from blood (PBMCs), unsorted or a sorted subset (not recorded which), sampled before or after yellow fever vaccination (not recorded which). CDR3 sequence (DNA): TGCGCCAGCAGCTTGGGGGGGGGCGTTTTTGAGGAAGCTTTCTTT. This translates into CASSLGGGVFEEAFF.